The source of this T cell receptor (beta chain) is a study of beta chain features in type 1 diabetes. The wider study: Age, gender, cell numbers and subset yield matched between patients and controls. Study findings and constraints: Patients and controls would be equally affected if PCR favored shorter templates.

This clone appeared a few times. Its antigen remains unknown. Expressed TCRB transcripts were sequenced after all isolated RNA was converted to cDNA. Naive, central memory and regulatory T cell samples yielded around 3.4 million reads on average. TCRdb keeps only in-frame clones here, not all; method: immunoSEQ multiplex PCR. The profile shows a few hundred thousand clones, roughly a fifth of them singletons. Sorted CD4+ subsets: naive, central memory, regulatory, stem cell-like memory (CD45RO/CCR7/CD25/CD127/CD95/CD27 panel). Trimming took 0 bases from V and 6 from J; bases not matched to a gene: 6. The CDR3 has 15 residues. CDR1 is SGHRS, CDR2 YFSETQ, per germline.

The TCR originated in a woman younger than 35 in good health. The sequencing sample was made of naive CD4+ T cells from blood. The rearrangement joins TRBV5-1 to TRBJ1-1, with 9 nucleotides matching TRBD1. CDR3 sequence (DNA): TGCGCCAGCAGCTTGGGGGGACAGGGCTGGGCTGAAGCTTTCTTT. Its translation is CASSLGGQGWAEAFF.